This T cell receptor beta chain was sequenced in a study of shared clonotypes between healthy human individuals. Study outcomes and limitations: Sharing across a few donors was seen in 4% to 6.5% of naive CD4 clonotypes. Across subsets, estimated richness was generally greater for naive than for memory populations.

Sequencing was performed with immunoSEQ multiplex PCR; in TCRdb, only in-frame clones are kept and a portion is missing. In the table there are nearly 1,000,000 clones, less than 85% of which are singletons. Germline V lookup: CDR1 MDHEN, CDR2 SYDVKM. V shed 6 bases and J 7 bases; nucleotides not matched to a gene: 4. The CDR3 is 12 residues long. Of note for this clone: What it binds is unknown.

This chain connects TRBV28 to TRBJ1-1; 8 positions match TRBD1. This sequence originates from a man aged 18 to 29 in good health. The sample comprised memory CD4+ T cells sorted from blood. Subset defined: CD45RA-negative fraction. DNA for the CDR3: TGTGCCAGCAGCCGAGGGACAGGTGAAGCTTTCTTT. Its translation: CASSRGTGEAFF.